The 27 T cell receptor beta chains presented below share a single source sample, sequenced in a study of blood T cell repertoires in COVID-19. Assay: immunoSEQ multiplex PCR; the TCRdb copy retains only in-frame clones and omits some. The table shows hundreds of thousands of clones, with roughly four fifths occurring only once. Sequences were obtained from peripheral blood. These TCRs come from a woman between 55 and 75 years old with active or convalescent COVID-19.

This chain connects TRBV30 to TRBJ1-1; D uncertain. The germline CDR1 and CDR2 sequences are GTSNPN and SVGIG (reference sequence). V was pared by 0 bases and J by 8 bases, with 7 bases between. The CDR3 runs 11 residues. Here the CDR3 DNA reads TGTGCCTGGAGTGTGGGCTGGGAAGCTTTCTTT. Translation: CAWSVGWEAFF.

This rearrangement joins TRBV7-8 to TRBJ1-2; a possible D gene is TRBD1 (5 bases). Trimming took off 4 bases at V and 2 bases at J, with 17 bases between the two ends. Germline values: CDR1 SGHVS, CDR2 FQNEAQ. This CDR3 is 16 amino acids long. The CDR3 DNA reads TGTGCCAGCAGCTCCTCAAGACAGAGCGGGAACTATGGCTACACCTTC. Amino acids: CASSSSRQSGNYGYTF.

In its sample, this clone was seen once. The CDR3 protein is CASSRFSGAAMEQETQYF. The CDR3 region has the DNA TGTGCCAGCAGCCGGTTTAGCGGGGCGGCCATGGAGCAAGAGACCCAGTACTTC. This chain joins TRBV4-2 and TRBJ2-5; TRBD2 agrees at 8 bases. V shed 4 bases, J shed 2 bases, and the junction held 15 bases outside the gene matches. CDR3 length: 18 amino acids. Germline V gene lookup returns CDR1 LGHNA and CDR2 YNFKEQ.

This chain links TRBV5-1 with TRBJ2-7; 10 bases agree with TRBD2. J gave up 7 bases and V 4 bases, and 14 bases lay outside the gene matches. The CDR3 has 16 residues. Germline V gene lookup returns CDR1 SGHRS and CDR2 YFSETQ. The CDR3 DNA follows: TGCGCCAGCAGCCCGATCACTAGCGGGGCCTCGCGGGAGCAGTACTTC. Protein sequence: CASSPITSGASREQYF.

As DNA, the CDR3 is TGCGCCAGCAGCTTGGAGGGGCACACTGAAGCTTTCTTT. It translates to CASSLEGHTEAFF. The V and J genes are TRBV5-1 and TRBJ1-1, with D possibly matching TRBD1 (5 bases). Germline CDR1 SGHRS, CDR2 YFSETQ. Trimming removed 0 bases from V and 3 bases from J, with 6 bases in between. This CDR3 spans 13 amino acids.

This chain joins TRBV28 and TRBJ1-1, with D perhaps matching TRBD1 (6 bases). V lost 6 bases and J 2 bases, leaving 13 bases between the germline ends. The CDR3 is 14 residues long. Looked up from germline, CDR1 is MDHEN and CDR2 is SYDVKM. CDR3 amino acids: CASRPLQGNTEAFF. DNA for the CDR3: TGTGCCAGCAGACCTTTACAGGGAAACACTGAAGCTTTCTTT.

The V and J genes are TRBV19 and TRBJ1-3; the D gene is possibly TRBD1 (5 bases). V was trimmed by 7 bases and J by 0 bases, leaving 13 bases between them. CDR3 length: 15 residues. Per germline, CDR1 LNHDA and CDR2 SQIVND (reference sequence). CDR3 protein: CASTTGYFSGNTIYF. The DNA of the CDR3 is TGTGCCAGTACCACAGGCTACTTCTCTGGAAACACCATATATTTT.

The chain has TRBV2 and TRBJ1-2; D remains unclear. CDR3 length equals 13 residues. CDR1 and CDR2 from the germline V gene are SNHLY and FYNNEI. The V end was cut by 8 bases, the J end by 0 bases, with 10 bases between. The CDR3 DNA reads TGTGCCAGCGTGGTTTCAGCTAACTATGGCTACACCTTC. This sequence encodes CASVVSANYGYTF.

V is TRBV5-1 and J is TRBJ2-2; 9 nucleotides align to TRBD1. Germline loops: CDR1 SGHRS, CDR2 YFSETQ. Unmatched junction bases numbered 5, after V lost 5 bases and J lost 6 bases. The CDR3 runs to 14 residues. This CDR3 reads CASSPGQGSGELFF. The CDR3 region has the DNA TGCGCCAGCAGTCCGGGACAGGGCTCCGGGGAGCTGTTTTTT.

V gene TRBV2 combines with J gene TRBJ2-7; 10 bases agree with TRBD1. V trimming: 10 bases; J trimming: 5 bases; junction bases outside the gene matches: 8. Germline V gene sequence: CDR1 SNHLY, CDR2 FYNNEI. The CDR3 is 13 residues long. CDR3 protein: CATERDRGHEQYF. Written as DNA, the CDR3 is TGTGCCACCGAACGGGACAGGGGCCACGAGCAGTACTTC.

The chain has TRBV6-5 and TRBJ1-2, with TRBD1 matching over 9 bases. Trimming took 4 bases from V and 8 from J; bases not matched to a gene: 14. The CDR3 has 16 amino acids. Germline V gene lookup returns CDR1 MNHEY and CDR2 SVGAGI. The DNA of the CDR3 is TGTGCCAGCAGTTCCGGGCCTGGGACAGGGCAGAGCGGCTACACCTTC. Residues: CASSSGPGTGQSGYTF.

This clone has a count of ten or more. The CDR3 loop is CSVENTGGGDTQYF. The CDR3 DNA reads as TGCAGCGTTGAAAACACAGGGGGCGGGGATACGCAGTATTTT. The rearrangement links TRBV29-1 to TRBJ2-3; 9 bases agree with TRBD1. This CDR3 comprises 14 residues. Trimming took 2 bases from V and 6 from J; bases not matched to a gene: 6. Germline V gene data show CDR1 as SQVTM and CDR2 as ANQGSEA.

The chain has TRBV6-1 and TRBJ2-4, with TRBD1 identical over 8 bases. The CDR3 length is 16 residues. J was trimmed by 6 bases and V by 0 bases; bases with no gene match: 7. Germline loops: CDR1 MNHNS, CDR2 SASEGT. The CDR3 sequence is CASSEALRGLRNIQYF. The CDR3 bases are TGTGCCAGCAGTGAAGCGCTCAGGGGGCTGAGAAACATTCAGTACTTC.

The chain combines TRBV4-1 with TRBJ1-1; a weak D match, TRBD1 (6 bases). The V end lost 2 bases, the J end lost 6 bases, and 10 bases lay between the germline ends. Looked up from germline, CDR1 is MGHRA and CDR2 is YSYEKL. The CDR3 runs to 13 residues. The CDR3: CASSQPDRSEAFF. The CDR3 DNA sequence: TGCGCCAGCAGCCAACCAGACAGGTCTGAAGCTTTCTTT.

The J gene is TRBJ2-5, the V gene TRBV18; D is undetermined. Germline V gene sequence: CDR1 KGHSH, CDR2 LQKENI. The CDR3 sequence is 21 residues long. Trimming removed 2 bases from V and 1 base from J, with 29 bases in between. For the CDR3, the DNA is TGTGCCAGCTCACCATTAGTTTCCTCACGGTCGTTAGTCCCAATCCAAGAGACCCAGTACTTC. This gives the protein CASSPLVSSRSLVPIQETQYF.

This chain joins TRBV5-8 and TRBJ1-1; 8 nucleotides agree with TRBD1. The J segment lost 4 bases and the V segment lost 5 bases, leaving 7 bases of the junction unmatched. CDR1 and CDR2 from the germline V gene are SGHTS and YDEGEE. This CDR3 comprises 14 residues. The CDR3 is CASSPRTGFTEAFF. The DNA for the CDR3 is TGTGCCAGCAGTCCTAGGACAGGGTTCACTGAAGCTTTCTTT.

This clone was seen a handful of times. The chain links TRBV29-1 to TRBJ2-3; TRBD2 matches at 7 bases. CDR1 SQVTM and CDR2 ANQGSEA come from the germline V gene. With V trimmed by 4 bases and J by 3 bases, 10 bases remained unmatched. The CDR3 sequence is 15 residues long. The CDR3 nucleotides are TGCAGCGTTGGTACGCTAGCGGAGGCGACAGATACGCAGTATTTT. Translated: CSVGTLAEATDTQYF.

The J gene is TRBJ2-2, the V gene TRBV7-6; TRBD1 matches at 8 bases. The germline CDR1 and CDR2 sequences are SGHVS and FNYEAQ. There are 15 residues in the CDR3. V shed 4 bases and J 5 bases; nucleotides not matched to a gene: 6. CDR3 in DNA: TGTGCCAGCAGCTCGTTCAGGGGGCGAACCGGGGAGCTGTTTTTT. Encoded protein: CASSSFRGRTGELFF.

The chain uses TRBV30 and TRBJ1-5; no clear D gene. The CDR3 spans 18 residues. Germline CDR1 is GTSNPN and CDR2 is SVGIG (reference sequence). V was trimmed by 0 bases and J by 0 bases, leaving 18 bases between them. This chain's CDR3 is CAWSVAGRTGLSNQPQHF. The DNA for the CDR3 is TGTGCCTGGAGTGTAGCAGGCCGAACCGGACTTAGCAATCAGCCCCAGCATTTT.

V gene TRBV28 combines with J gene TRBJ2-3, with 9 bases that match TRBD2. J gave up 3 bases and V 4 bases, and 14 bases lay outside the gene matches. The CDR3 covers 18 residues. Germline V gene data show CDR1 as MDHEN and CDR2 as SYDVKM. CDR3 DNA sequence: TGTGCCAGCAGTTCCCCACCGAGTAGCGGGAGAAAAACAGATACGCAGTATTTT. Translating it yields CASSSPPSSGRKTDTQYF.

The chain has TRBV19 and TRBJ1-5, with 8 bases that match TRBD1. This CDR3 comprises 15 residues. V was pared by 1 base and J by 3 bases, with 2 bases of the junction left unmatched. Germline CDR1 and CDR2: LNHDA and SQIVND (reference sequence). The CDR3 DNA reads as TGTGCCAGTAGTATAGGACAGGGGCTCAATCAGCCCCAGCATTTT. Translating it yields CASSIGQGLNQPQHF.

This chain joins TRBV3-1 (or the pseudogene TRBV3-2) and TRBJ2-1; no reliable D call. The germline V gene encodes CDR1 LGHDT and CDR2 YNNKEL (reference sequence). This CDR3 region has 15 residues. V was shortened by 1 base and J by 3 bases, with 10 bases between the two germline ends. CDR3: CASSQGVRRYNEQFF. The CDR3 DNA reads as TGTGCCAGCAGCCAAGGGGTGAGGCGCTACAATGAGCAGTTCTTC.

This clone was counted a single time. This chain links TRBV10-2 with TRBJ1-2, with 8 bases aligning to TRBD1. V gave up 2 bases and J gave up 4 bases; unmatched junction bases: 3. Germline CDR1 WSHSY, CDR2 SAAADI. CDR3 size: 14 residues. The CDR3 sequence: CASSEQGASYGYTF. DNA for the CDR3: TGCGCCAGCAGTGAGCAGGGGGCGTCCTATGGCTACACCTTC.

The V call is TRBV19, the J call TRBJ1-3; maybe TRBD1 (5 bases). CDR3 length: 15 residues. Trimming left V 1 base short and J 2 bases short, with 9 bases between. Germline V CDR1 and CDR2: LNHDA, SQIVND (reference sequence). This CDR3 reads CASSIGGRAGNTIYF. The CDR3 DNA is TGTGCCAGTAGTATAGGTGGCAGGGCTGGAAACACCATATATTTT.

This chain uses TRBV7-9 with TRBJ2-2; TRBD1 matches at 8 bases. Germline CDR1 is SEHNR and CDR2 is FQNEAQ (reference sequence). V lost 9 bases to trimming and J lost 6 bases; unmatched junction nucleotides: 6. The CDR3 extends over 13 amino acids. CDR3 nucleotides: TGTGCCAGTGACAGGGGTGGCGCCGGGGAGCTGTTTTTT. Translated, it gives CASDRGGAGELFF.

Concerning this clone itself: The junction departs from germline at one end; a sequencing error may be responsible. The gene calls are TRBV10-1 and TRBJ2-1, with TRBD1 identical over 10 bases. CDR1 WNHNN and CDR2 SYGVQD come from the germline V gene (reference sequence). CDR3 length: 15 residues. For the CDR3, the DNA is TGCGCCAGCAGTGCGGGACAGGGGTACTACGATGAGCAGTTCTTC. Translation gives CASSAGQGYYDEQFF.

The V gene is TRBV5-1, the J gene TRBJ1-2; the match to TRBD1 covers 8 bases. V lost 7 bases, J lost 3 bases, and 8 bases stayed unmatched. The CDR3 runs 14 residues. Germline loops: CDR1 SGHRS, CDR2 YFSETQ. CDR3 DNA sequence: TGCGCCAGCGGCCCCGGGACAGGCGACTATGGCTACACCTTC. Protein sequence: CASGPGTGDYGYTF.